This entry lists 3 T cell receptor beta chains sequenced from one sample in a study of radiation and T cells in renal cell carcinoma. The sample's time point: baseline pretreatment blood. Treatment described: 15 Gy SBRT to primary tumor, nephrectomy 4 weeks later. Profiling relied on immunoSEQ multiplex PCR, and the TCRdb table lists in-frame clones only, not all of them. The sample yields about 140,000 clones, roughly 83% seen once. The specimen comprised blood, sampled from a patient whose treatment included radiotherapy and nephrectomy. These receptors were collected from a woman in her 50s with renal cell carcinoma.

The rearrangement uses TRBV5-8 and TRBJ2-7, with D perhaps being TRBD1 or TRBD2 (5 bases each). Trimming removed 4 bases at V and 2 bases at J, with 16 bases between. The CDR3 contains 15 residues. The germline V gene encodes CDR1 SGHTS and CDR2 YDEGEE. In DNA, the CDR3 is TGTGCCAGCAGCCCGGGGCAGCGGTCGACCTACGAGCAGTACTTC. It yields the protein CASSPGQRSTYEQYF.

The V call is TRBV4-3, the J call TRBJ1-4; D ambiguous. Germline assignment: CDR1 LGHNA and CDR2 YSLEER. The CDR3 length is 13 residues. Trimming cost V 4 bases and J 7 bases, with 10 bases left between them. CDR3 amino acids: CASSPQAGEKLFF. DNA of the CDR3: TGCGCCAGCAGCCCACAAGCCGGTGAAAAACTGTTTTTT.

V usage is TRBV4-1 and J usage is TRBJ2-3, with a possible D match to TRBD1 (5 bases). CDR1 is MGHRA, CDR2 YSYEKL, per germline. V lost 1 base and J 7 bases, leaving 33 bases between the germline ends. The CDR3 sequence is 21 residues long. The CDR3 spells CASSQGAGLTVTERPYNTQYF. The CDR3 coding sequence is TGCGCCAGCAGCCAAGGCGCTGGGCTAACCGTGACAGAAAGACCTTATAATACGCAGTATTTT.